Listed here is a single T cell receptor (beta chain). Profiled with immunoSEQ multiplex PCR; TCRdb holds only in-frame clones, not every one. The table shows 300,000 to 450,000 clones, with approximately 87% occurring only once. Participants were placed into cohorts based on the clinical history they reported. The source of the sample is a study of blood T cell repertoires in COVID-19. This CDR3 contains 15 residues. V shed 0 bases and J 7 bases; nucleotides not matched to a gene: 6. Germline V gives CDR1 LGHNA, CDR2 YSLEER. The sequence came from a man under 40 who had recovered from COVID-19. Sequences were obtained from PBMCs or T cells enriched from blood (not recorded which). V gene TRBV4-3 combines with J gene TRBJ2-7; TRBD1 agrees at 10 bases. CDR3 sequence reads: CASSQERQGAGEQYF. Here the CDR3 DNA reads TGCGCCAGCAGCCAAGAGAGACAGGGGGCGGGAGAGCAGTACTTC.